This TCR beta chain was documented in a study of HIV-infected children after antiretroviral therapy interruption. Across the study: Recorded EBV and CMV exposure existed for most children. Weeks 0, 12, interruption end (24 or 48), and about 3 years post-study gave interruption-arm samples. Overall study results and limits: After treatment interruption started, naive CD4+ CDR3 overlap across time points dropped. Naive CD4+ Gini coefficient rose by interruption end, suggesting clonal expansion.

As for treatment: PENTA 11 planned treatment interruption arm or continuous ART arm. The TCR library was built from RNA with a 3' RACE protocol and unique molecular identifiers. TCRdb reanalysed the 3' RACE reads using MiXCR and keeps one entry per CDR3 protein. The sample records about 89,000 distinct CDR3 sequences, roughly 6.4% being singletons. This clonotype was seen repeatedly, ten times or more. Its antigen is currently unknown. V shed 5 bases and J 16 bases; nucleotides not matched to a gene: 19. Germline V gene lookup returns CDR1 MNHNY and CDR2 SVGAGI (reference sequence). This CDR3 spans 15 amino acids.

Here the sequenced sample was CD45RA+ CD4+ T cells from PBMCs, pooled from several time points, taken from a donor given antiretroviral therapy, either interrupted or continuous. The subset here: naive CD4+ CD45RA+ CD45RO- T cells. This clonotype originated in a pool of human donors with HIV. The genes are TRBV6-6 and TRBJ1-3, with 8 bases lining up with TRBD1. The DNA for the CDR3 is TGTGCCAGCAGTGATGCCGGGACAGGAGGAAATACGCTCTATTTT. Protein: CASSDAGTGGNTLYF.